This T cell receptor beta chain was identified during a study of T cell responses to AZD1222 COVID-19 vaccine. Data came from immunoSEQ multiplex PCR; TCRdb stores just in-frame clones and leaves some out. The data hold 140,000 or so clones, with about 90% observed a single time. Germline V CDR1 and CDR2: SGHRS, YFSETQ. The CDR3 has 15 residues. V was cut by 2 bases and J by 5 bases, with 14 bases left in between. About this clone itself: The antigen remains unidentified.

Study-level results: It should be noted that donors were predominantly white British and more often female, and clonal diversity was possibly underestimated. It was only after the peak T cell response that any repertoires were sampled. Spike-specific TCR breadth and depth rose after two AZD1222 doses.

The sequencing used peripheral blood, collected on day 0 of AZD1222 vaccination. The genes are TRBV5-1 and TRBJ2-1, with TRBD2 as a possible D gene (6 bases). The receptor comes from an adult in good health. The CDR3 DNA reads TGCGCCAGCAGCTTTGACGGGAGCGGCGACAATGAGCAGTTCTTC. It yields the protein CASSFDGSGDNEQFF.